Listed below are T cell receptor beta chains from one sample, sequenced in a study of blood T cell repertoires in COVID-19. Using immunoSEQ multiplex PCR, the repertoire was profiled, and TCRdb retains in-frame clones only, with some absent. The data hold around 120,000 clones, with 69% observed a single time. Material for sequencing was peripheral blood. These receptors were obtained from a man older than 75 with acute or convalescent COVID-19. CDR3s include the opening cysteine and the closing phenylalanine or tryptophan. The D gene is left open where the match is weak. Clone size is shown for a subset of rows, as once, few, many or a class of expanded clone.

>TRBV7-8|large|TRBJ2-3|NA
CASSLTQGADTQYF
TGTGCCAGCAGCTTAACGCAGGGCGCAGATACGCAGTATTTT
>TRBV19|NA|TRBJ2-1|TRBD2
CASSKGAGDSYNEQFF
TGTGCCAGTAGTAAGGGTGCGGGAGACTCCTACAATGAGCAGTTCTTC
>TRBV6-5|NA|TRBJ1-5|NA
CASSTDQPQHF
TGTGCCAGCAGTACAGATCAGCCCCAGCATTTT
>TRBV5-4|NA|TRBJ2-7|TRBD1
CASSSARAGGIYEQYF
TGTGCCAGCAGCTCGGCAAGGGCAGGGGGAATTTACGAGCAGTACTTC
>TRBV24-1|NA|TRBJ2-2|TRBD1
CATSDEDRDNVGELFF
TGTGCCACCAGTGATGAGGACAGGGATAATGTCGGGGAGCTGTTTTTT
>TRBV5-1|NA|TRBJ1-1|NA
CASSFGQTAMNTEAFF
TGCGCCAGCAGCTTCGGACAGACGGCAATGAACACTGAAGCTTTCTTT
>TRBV18|many|TRBJ2-5|NA
CASSPGGQETQYF
TGTGCCAGCTCACCAGGGGGGCAAGAGACCCAGTACTTC
>TRBV7-7|NA|TRBJ1-6|NA
CASSYRGTYNSPLHF
TGTGCTAGCAGCTATAGGGGGACATATAATTCACCCCTCCACTTT
>TRBV6-1|NA|TRBJ2-7|NA
CASSELWGARPYEQYF
TGTGCCAGCAGTGAATTATGGGGCGCTCGCCCGTACGAGCAGTACTTC
>TRBV12-3/TRBV12-4|many|TRBJ1-5|NA
CASSRLVRPQHF
TGTGCCAGCAGTCGACTAGTACGGCCCCAGCATTTT
>TRBV5-6|NA|TRBJ1-1|NA
CASSIRDTEAFF
TGTGCCAGCAGCATACGGGACACTGAAGCTTTCTTT
>TRBV11-2|NA|TRBJ1-1|TRBD1
CASSLGQGPEAFF
TGTGCCAGCAGCCTTGGACAGGGCCCTGAAGCTTTCTTT
>TRBV28|NA|TRBJ2-1|TRBD2
CASSRVSLAGGGQFF
TGTGCCAGCAGCCGCGTATCCTTAGCGGGAGGGGGGCAGTTCTTC
>TRBV5-1|NA|TRBJ2-7|TRBD1
CASSWAGQGTEQYF
TGCGCCAGCAGCTGGGCGGGACAGGGGACCGAGCAGTACTTC
>TRBV28|NA|TRBJ1-5|NA
CASRRVSSNQPQHF
TGTGCCAGCAGACGGGTATCTAGCAATCAGCCCCAGCATTTT
>TRBV6-6|NA|TRBJ2-7|NA
CASSIDRDYEQYF
TGTGCCAGCAGTATAGACCGGGACTACGAGCAGTACTTC
>TRBV18|NA|TRBJ2-5|TRBD1
CASSPQGAKTQYF
TGTGCCAGCTCACCACAGGGGGCAAAGACCCAGTACTTC
>TRBV15|NA|TRBJ2-3|TRBD2
CATSLLAGRTDTQYF
TGTGCCACCAGCTTATTAGCGGGACGCACAGATACGCAGTATTTT
>TRBV4-3|once|TRBJ2-6|NA
CASSQDRRYGAAASGANVLTF
TGCGCCAGCAGCCAAGATCGTCGGTATGGGGCAGCAGCCTCTGGGGCCAACGTCCTGACTTTC